The rows below give T cell receptor beta chains drawn from one sample of a study of Graves' ophthalmopathy and Graves' hyperthyroidism. TCRdb redid the calling of the multiplex PCR reads with MiXCR, one entry per CDR3 protein. The table shows a few hundred thousand distinct CDR3 sequences, with under 40% occurring only once. Sequences were obtained from peripheral blood or thyroid tissue (not recorded which). The receptors shown here come from an adult man with Graves' hyperthyroidism. The CDR3 runs from the conserved cysteine through the conserved F or W. The D gene is left open where the match is weak. A row's size may be missing; if present it is once, few, many or a size class.

>-|-|TRBV15|TRBJ1-4
TGTGCCAGCAGTTTAGATTCAGGTGAAAAACTGTTTTTT
CASSLDSGEKLFF
>many|-|TRBV7-6|TRBJ1-3
TGTGCCAGCAGCTTACAATCTGCGGTCAGCTCATCCTCTGGAAACACCATATATTTT
CASSLQSAVSSSSGNTIYF
>few|-|TRBV24-1|TRBJ2-7
TGTGCCACCAGTGGCGGGTCCTACGAGCAGTACTTC
CATSGGSYEQYF
>-|-|TRBV7-2|TRBJ1-4
TGTGCCAGCACCCATATTGGAAACTTCAATGAAAAACTGTTTTTT
CASTHIGNFNEKLFF
>many|-|TRBV20-1|TRBJ1-2
TGCAGTGCTAGACAGGGGAAGGATGGCTACACCTTC
CSARQGKDGYTF
>many|-|TRBV5-1|TRBJ1-6
TGCGCCAGCAGCTTGGGTATGGACATCAATTCACCCCTCCACTTT
CASSLGMDINSPLHF
>many|-|TRBV7-3|TRBJ2-2
TGTGCCAGCAGCTTAATCGGGGCCGCGAACACCGGGGAGCTGTTTTTT
CASSLIGAANTGELFF
>-|TRBD1|TRBV29-1|TRBJ2-7
TGCAGCAGTGAAAGGACAGGGGCGAACAGCGAGCAGTACTTC
CSSERTGANSEQYF
>many|-|TRBV12-3/TRBV12-4|TRBJ2-2
TGTGCCAGCACCACTCCCGGGACTGCGAACACCGGGGAGCTGTTTTTT
CASTTPGTANTGELFF
>-|-|TRBV20-1|TRBJ2-7
TGCAGTGCTAGAGATTCGGGGGACAACTCCTACGAGCAGTACTTC
CSARDSGDNSYEQYF
>many|-|TRBV9|TRBJ1-1
TGTGCCAGCAGCGTAAGGGGGGACACTGAAGCTTTCTTT
CASSVRGDTEAFF
>-|-|TRBV3-1|TRBJ2-7
TGTGCCAGCAGCCATCACGTGGAGCAGGTCGAGCAGTACTTC
CASSHHVEQVEQYF
>-|TRBD2|TRBV7-9|TRBJ2-7
TGTGCCAGCAGCTTAGACAGGACTAGACTCTACGAGCGGTACTTC
CASSLDRTRLYERYF
>many|-|TRBV28|TRBJ1-6
TGTGCCAGCAGTTTCTCCTACGACTCACCCCTCCACTTT
CASSFSYDSPLHF
>many|-|TRBV7-2|TRBJ1-5
TGTGCCAGCAGCTCCACGCGGGGGGCTCAGCCCCAGCATTTT
CASSSTRGAQPQHF
>many|TRBD1|TRBV10-3|TRBJ2-7
TGTGCCATCAGTGAGCCGGACAGGGGGTACGAGCAGTACTTC
CAISEPDRGYEQYF
>many|TRBD1|TRBV7-6|TRBJ2-2
TGTGCCAGCAGCCCGTCCCGGGACAGTTATGGGGCCCCGTCCCTCGGGGAGCTGTTTTTT
CASSPSRDSYGAPSLGELFF
>few|-|TRBV7-8|TRBJ1-2
TGTGCCAGCAGCTTAGCGCCTAGGGGGGGCTACACCTTC
CASSLAPRGGYTF
>many|TRBD1|TRBV19|TRBJ2-7
TGTGCCAGTAGTAATTCGGGACAGGGCGTCTACGAGCAGTACTTC
CASSNSGQGVYEQYF
>-|-|TRBV29-1|TRBJ2-7
TGCAGCGTTGAGCGGGGTAACGGCTATGGCTACGAGCAGTACTTC
CSVERGNGYGYEQYF
>-|-|TRBV20-1|TRBJ2-7
TGCAGTGCCAGACCCAGGGCAGGGGTTTACGAGCAGTACTTC
CSARPRAGVYEQYF
>few|-|TRBV5-1|TRBJ2-5
TGCGCCATGGTACAGAGCCGGGCGACAGTATCCGAGACCCAGTACTTC
CAMVQSRATVSETQYF